The subject of this entry is one TCR beta chain. The study drew participants aged about 18 to 95 years from some 23 US areas. The germline CDR1 and CDR2 sequences are ENHRY and SYGVKD. The CDR3 has 13 residues. V lost 2 bases to trimming and J lost 4 bases, with 8 bases between them. This specimen belongs to a study of blood T cell repertoires in COVID-19. Overall study context: Specimens from acute and convalescent COVID-19 originated in the United States, Italy and Spain. The cDNA or gDNA used as material had been derived from T cells, B-cell-depleted T cells, or PBMCs.

In the authors' methods: How many nucleated cells were present was estimated from reference gene primer amplification. Using immunoSEQ multiplex PCR, the repertoire was profiled, and TCRdb retains in-frame clones only, with some absent. V and J calls and clone size are as listed in that table; D and trimming were resolved from the DNA. The sample has about 400,000 clones, roughly nine tenths seen once. This TCR was recovered from a woman between 25 and 40 years old who had recovered from COVID-19. The genes are TRBV10-3 and TRBJ1-1, with D tentatively TRBD1 (6 bases). Sequenced material: PBMCs or T cells enriched from blood (not recorded which). CDR3 nucleotide sequence: TGTGCCATCAGTGAGGGGGGCCTCACTGAAGCTTTCTTT. Protein product: CAISEGGLTEAFF.